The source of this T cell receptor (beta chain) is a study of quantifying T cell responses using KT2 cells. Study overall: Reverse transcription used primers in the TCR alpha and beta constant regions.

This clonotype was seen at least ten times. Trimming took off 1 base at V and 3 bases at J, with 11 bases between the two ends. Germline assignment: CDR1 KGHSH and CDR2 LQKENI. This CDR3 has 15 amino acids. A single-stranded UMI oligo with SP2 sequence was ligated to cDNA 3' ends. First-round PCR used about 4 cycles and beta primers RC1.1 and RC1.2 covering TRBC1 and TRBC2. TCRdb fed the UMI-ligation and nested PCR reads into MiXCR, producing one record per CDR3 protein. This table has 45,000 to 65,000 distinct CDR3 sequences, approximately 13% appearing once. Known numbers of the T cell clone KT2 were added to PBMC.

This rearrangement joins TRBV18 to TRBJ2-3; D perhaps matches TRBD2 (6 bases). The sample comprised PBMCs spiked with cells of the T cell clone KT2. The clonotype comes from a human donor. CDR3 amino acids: CASSPQAGITDTQYF. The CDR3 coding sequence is TGTGCCAGCTCACCACAGGCGGGGATAACAGATACGCAGTATTTT.